The 25 T cell receptor beta chains below come from one sample, sequenced in a study of blood T cells in healthy people across ages. A J-beta primer mix and a sample-barcoded 5' primer were used in a second PCR of about 6 to 12 cycles. TCRdb re-analysed the 5' RACE reads in MiXCR, keeping a single row per CDR3 protein. This repertoire shows 700,000 to 950,000 distinct CDR3 sequences, roughly 47% found once; its top ten account for around a fifth. The sequenced material came from blood. The receptors originated from a woman in her sixties in good health.

J is TRBJ2-5 and V is TRBV4-2, with D possibly called TRBD1 or TRBD2 (7 bases each). This CDR3 spans 15 amino acids. V lost 3 bases to trimming and J lost 11 bases, with 22 bases between them. CDR1 is LGHNA and CDR2 is YNFKEQ in the germline V gene. The CDR3 nucleotides read TGTGCCAGCAGCCAGGAAGGACTAGGGGGCTATGAGCAGTACTTC. It encodes CASSQEGLGGYEQYF.

This clonotype was seen only a few times. The CDR3 sequence is CASRFEGSASPLHF. The CDR3 DNA sequence: TGTGCCAGCAGATTCGAGGGTTCGGCTTCACCCCTCCACTTT. The chain recombines TRBV11-1 with TRBJ1-6; D remains unclear. V was clipped by 6 bases and J by 9 bases, with 15 bases between them. The V gene's germline CDR1 is SGHAT and CDR2 FQDESV (reference sequence). The CDR3 sequence is 14 residues long.

This rearrangement joins TRBV6-2 or TRBV6-3 to TRBJ2-3, with D perhaps given as TRBD1 or TRBD2 (6 bases each). CDR1 and CDR2 (germline): MNHEY, SVGEGT. CDR3 length: 15 residues. Trimming stripped 7 bases from V and 2 bases from J, with 16 bases between. Written as DNA, the CDR3 is TGTGCCAGCACCTCGAGGGGGAGGCCCACAGATACGCAGTATTTT. It codes for CASTSRGRPTDTQYF.

This clonotype showed up just a few times. CDR3 coding DNA: TGCGCCAGCAGGAGGTCCTACAATGAGCAGTTCTTC. Protein product: CASRRSYNEQFF. The chain has TRBV5-1 and TRBJ2-1; D is ambiguous. The V gene lost 5 bases and the J gene lost 1 base, with 4 bases spanning the gap. The germline V gene has CDR1 SGHRS and CDR2 YFSETQ. CDR3 length: 12 residues. The full variable domain, with the rest looked up from reference TRBV5-1 and TRBJ2-1, is KAGVTQTPRYLIKTRGQQVTLSCSPISGHRSVSWYQQTPGQGLQFLFEYFSETQRNKGNFPGRFSGRQFSNSRSEMNVSTLELGDSALYLCASRRSYNEQFFGPGTRLTVL.

There are a few counts of this clonotype. The V gene is TRBV5-1, the J gene TRBJ2-5, with 7 positions matching TRBD1. The germline CDR1 and CDR2 sequences are SGHRS and YFSETQ. V lost 0 bases and J lost 13; bases outside the gene matches: 6. The CDR3 is 12 residues long. This CDR3 reads CASSLETGLPYF. The CDR3 DNA reads as TGCGCCAGCAGCTTGGAGACAGGGCTCCCGTACTTC.

This clonotype occurred a few times. The V call is TRBV29-1, the J call TRBJ2-5; D is unclear. Deletions cut 0 bases from V and 11 bases from J, with 10 bases between. Germline V gene sequence: CDR1 SQVTM, CDR2 ANQGSEA. The CDR3 consists of 11 residues. CDR3 nucleotides: TGCAGCGTTGAAGATGTTAGTCCGCAGTACTTC. It specifies CSVEDVSPQYF. Combining the CDR3 with reference TRBV29-1 and TRBJ2-5 gives the whole variable domain SAVISQKPSRDICQRGTSLTIQCQVDSQVTMMFWYRQQPGQSLTLIATANQGSEATYESGFVIDKFPISRPNLTFSTLTVSNMSPEDSSIYLCSVEDVSPQYFGPGTRLLVL.

This rearrangement joins TRBV29-1 to TRBJ1-1; 9 bases agree with TRBD1. The length of the CDR3 is 14 residues. Germline assignment: CDR1 SQVTM and CDR2 ANQGSEA. V shed 8 bases and J 5 bases; nucleotides not matched to a gene: 12. Here the CDR3 reads CSLIKGQGVTEAFF. DNA of the CDR3: TGCAGCCTCATTAAGGGACAGGGAGTTACTGAAGCTTTCTTT.

This clonotype was counted a few times. The gene calls are TRBV20-1 and TRBJ2-1, with 13 nucleotides matching TRBD2. Germline CDR1 DFQATT, CDR2 SNEGSKA (reference sequence). This CDR3 has 17 residues. V lost 5 bases, J lost 2 bases, and 9 bases stayed unmatched. CDR3 in amino acids: CSAPRLLAGGTYNEQFF. The CDR3 nucleotides read TGCAGTGCTCCCCGTCTACTAGCGGGGGGGACCTACAATGAGCAGTTCTTC.

This clonotype was found a few times. The rearrangement links TRBV7-9 to TRBJ2-7, with 10 bases matching TRBD2. The CDR3 runs 15 residues. The germline CDR1 and CDR2 sequences are SEHNR and FQNEAQ (reference sequence). V shed 4 bases and J 1 base; nucleotides not matched to a gene: 4. CDR3 sequence: CASSSGLATSYEQYF. The CDR3 region has the DNA TGTGCCAGCAGCTCGGGACTAGCGACTTCCTACGAGCAGTACTTC.

In its sample, this clonotype was seen many times. The V gene is TRBV29-1, the J gene TRBJ2-7; 11 nucleotides align to TRBD2. In germline, CDR1 is SQVTM, CDR2 ANQGSEA. The CDR3 length is 14 residues. The CDR3 is CSAKLAGVTYEQYF. The CDR3 nucleotides are TGCAGTGCCAAACTAGCGGGAGTGACCTACGAGCAGTACTTC.

The V gene is TRBV12-3 or TRBV12-4, the J gene TRBJ1-5, with a weak D call TRBD1 (6 bases). The CDR3 is made up of 14 amino acids. Between the trimmed V and J ends, which lost 6 bases and 4 bases, there was a span of 13 bases. For the CDR3, the DNA is TGTGCCAGCAGGCTAACAGGGAGTAATCAGCCCCAGCATTTT. Its translation: CASRLTGSNQPQHF.

A few counts support this clonotype. The rearrangement uses TRBV11-2 and TRBJ2-5; 9 bases match TRBD2. Looked up from germline, CDR1 is SGHAT and CDR2 is FQNNGV. The trim removed 1 base at V and 5 bases at J, leaving 11 bases unmatched. The length of the CDR3 is 17 residues. The CDR3 DNA is TGTGCCAGCAGCTTAGGTTCTGGCGGGGGGGCGGAGGAGACCCAGTACTTC. This translates into CASSLGSGGGAEETQYF. Full variable domain (missing parts from reference TRBV11-2 and TRBJ2-5): EAGVAQSPRYKIIEKRQSVAFWCNPISGHATLYWYQQILGQGPKLLIQFQNNGVVDDSQLPKDRFSAERLKGVDSTLKIQPAKLEDSAVYLCASSLGSGGGAEETQYFGPGTRLLVL.

The chain's CDR3 is CASSQNPSGELFF. The CDR3 nucleotides read TGTGCCAGCAGCCAAAACCCTTCCGGGGAGCTGTTTTTT. The chain recombines TRBV2 with TRBJ2-2; no clear D. The CDR3 is 13 amino acids. Trimming cost V 6 bases and J 6 bases, with 11 bases left between them. Germline V lookup: CDR1 SNHLY, CDR2 FYNNEI.

The V gene is TRBV2, the J gene TRBJ2-1; D unclear. From germline, CDR1 is SNHLY and CDR2 FYNNEI. This CDR3 has 14 residues. Trimming shortened V by 3 bases and J by 4 bases, and 10 bases separated the two germline ends. CDR3 nucleotides: TGTGCCAGCAGTGAGGATCCCAGATACAATGAGCAGTTCTTC. This sequence encodes CASSEDPRYNEQFF.

The sample holds many counts of this clonotype. The rearrangement joins TRBV7-3 to TRBJ2-1; 8 bases align to TRBD2. This CDR3 is built from 14 residues. Germline loops: CDR1 SGHTA, CDR2 FQGTGA. With 1 base clipped from V and 6 bases from J, the junction kept 2 bases outside the gene matches. The CDR3 coding sequence is TGTGCCAGCAGCTTAATGGGGACTAGCAATGAGCAGTTCTTC. Translation gives CASSLMGTSNEQFF.

V gene TRBV14 combines with J gene TRBJ1-3, with D hard to call. Trimming removed 5 bases at V and 0 bases at J, with 11 bases between. Germline CDR1 and CDR2: SGHDN and FVKESK. The CDR3 runs 15 residues. CDR3 protein: CASSRRRFSGNTIYF. The CDR3 bases are TGTGCCAGCAGCAGGCGCCGTTTCTCTGGAAACACCATATATTTT.

The table lists this clonotype with a few counts. This sequence joins TRBV7-2 and TRBJ1-6; D is ambiguous. V lost 5 bases and J lost 7, with 15 bases in between. This CDR3 contains 15 residues. Germline V gene sequence: CDR1 SGHTA, CDR2 FQGNSA. CDR3 region: CASSLSGQGNSPLHF. In DNA form, the CDR3 reads TGTGCCAGCAGCCTATCCGGCCAAGGGAATTCACCCCTCCACTTT.

The chain couples TRBV5-6 to TRBJ2-3, with 8 bases identical to TRBD2. The germline gives CDR1 SGHDT, CDR2 YYEEEE. V lost 1 base and J lost 0; bases outside the gene matches: 7. This CDR3 comprises 17 residues. The CDR3 nucleotides are TGTGCCAGCAGCTTGCTAGCGGGCCGCCCGAGCACAGATACGCAGTATTTT. It is translated as CASSLLAGRPSTDTQYF.

The table lists this clonotype with a few counts. V is TRBV28 and J is TRBJ1-2; no clear D gene. Germline V CDR1 and CDR2: MDHEN, SYDVKM. There are 14 residues in the CDR3. V was cut by 4 bases and J by 2 bases, with 11 bases left in between. The CDR3 reads CASSSSPLNYGYTF. CDR3 DNA sequence: TGTGCCAGCAGTTCCTCCCCCTTGAACTATGGCTACACCTTC.

This rearrangement joins TRBV12-3 or TRBV12-4 to TRBJ1-5; D remains ambiguous. V lost 5 bases and J lost 3, with 8 bases in between. The length of the CDR3 is 13 residues. DNA of the CDR3: TGTGCCAGCAGTGTTAGAATCAATCAGCCCCAGCATTTT. It yields the protein CASSVRINQPQHF.

V is TRBV7-2 and J is TRBJ2-1, with D tentatively TRBD1 (5 bases). Germline V gene sequence: CDR1 SGHTA, CDR2 FQGNSA. With 1 base removed from V and 10 bases from J, the gap between germline ends came to 14 bases. This CDR3 spans 14 amino acids. CDR3 protein: CASSLGITGSEQFF. DNA for the CDR3: TGTGCCAGCAGCTTAGGGATAACAGGTTCCGAGCAGTTCTTC. The full variable domain, in which reference TRBV7-2 and TRBJ2-1 provide the parts outside the CDR3, is GAGVSQSPSNKVTEKGKDVELRCDPISGHTALYWYRQSLGQGLEFLIYFQGNSAPDKSGLPSDRFSAERTGGSVSTLTIQRTQQEDSAVYLCASSLGITGSEQFFGPGTRLTVL.

This chain uses TRBV5-1 with TRBJ2-7, with TRBD1 matching 8 bases. CDR3 length: 14 amino acids. J gave up 6 bases and V 2 bases, and 7 bases lay outside the gene matches. The germline CDR1 and CDR2 sequences are SGHRS and YFSETQ. In nucleotides, the CDR3 is TGCGCCAGCAGCTTAGGACAGGGAGCCTGCGAGCAGTACTTC. Protein: CASSLGQGACEQYF.

This clonotype was found a few times. The chain joins TRBV12-3 or TRBV12-4 to TRBJ1-6, with a weak D call TRBD1 (6 bases). V lost 3 bases to trimming and J lost 13 bases, with 28 bases between them. This CDR3 has 18 residues. CDR3 bases: TGTGCCAGCAGTTTTCAGGGGAGACCTTTCTCAGAATTCACCCCCCTCCACTTT. This sequence encodes CASSFQGRPFSEFTPLHF.

The rearrangement links TRBV3-1 to TRBJ2-3, with D unresolved. The V gene's germline CDR1 is LGHDT and CDR2 YNNKEL (reference sequence). The V end was cut by 2 bases, the J end by 1 base, with 7 bases between. There are 14 residues in the CDR3. CDR3 region: CASSQPVGTDTQYF. CDR3 coding DNA: TGTGCCAGCAGCCAACCCGTAGGCACAGATACGCAGTATTTT.

Details on this clonotype: One junction end does not reproduce the germline sequence, and a read error may be involved. The chain has TRBV7-7 and TRBJ2-3; 8 positions agree with TRBD2. Germline CDR1 reads SSHAT; CDR2 reads FNYEAQ (reference sequence). The CDR3 sequence is 15 residues long. CDR3 sequence reads: CASSLVAGNSDTQYF. The CDR3 coding sequence is TGTGCTAGCAGCTTAGTAGCGGGAAACTCAGATACGCAGTATTTT.